This paragraph covers one TCR beta chain sequence. Within the sample, other DNA sequences also encode this same CDR3. The data were taken from a study of shared clonotypes between healthy human individuals. The repertoire was sequenced with immunoSEQ multiplex PCR; TCRdb's copy has only in-frame clones and lacks some. This sample has approximately 640,000 clones, with less than 95% found just once. The CDR3 extends over 12 amino acids. CDR1 is MRHNA and CDR2 is SNTAGT in the germline V gene. V lost 0 bases, J lost 3 bases, and 0 bases lay in between. The receptor comes from a man aged 18 to 29 in good health. Some clones in this sample may be carry-over from other donors' samples. The chain is built from TRBV6-4 and TRBJ2-1; D gene uncertain. Sequenced: memory CD8+ T cells from PBMCs. The subset here: CD45RO+ cells pooled with CCR7-negative TemRA cells. The CDR3: CASSDSYNEQFF. In DNA, the CDR3 is TGTGCCAGCAGTGACTCCTACAATGAGCAGTTCTTC.